This passage covers 23 T cell receptor beta chains from one sample sequenced in a study of blood T cell repertoires in COVID-19. Clones were read by immunoSEQ multiplex PCR, and TCRdb kept only the in-frame ones, dropping some. The profile shows roughly 20,000 clones, around four fifths of them singletons. The specimen sequenced was peripheral blood. These receptors all come from a human donor in a cohort sampled during active COVID-19.

The V gene is TRBV7-9, the J gene TRBJ2-3; D is possibly TRBD1 (5 bases). The CDR3 length is 13 residues. Germline loops: CDR1 SEHNR, CDR2 FQNEAQ (reference sequence). V was cut by 2 bases and J by 3 bases, with 6 bases left in between. CDR3 residues: CASSLQGTDTQYF. CDR3 bases: TGTGCCAGCAGCTTACAGGGTACAGATACGCAGTATTTT.

This chain connects TRBV6-5 to TRBJ1-6, with 8 bases fitting TRBD1. Unmatched junction bases numbered 8, after V lost 2 bases and J lost 11 bases. The CDR3 loop spans 15 amino acids. The germline V gene encodes CDR1 MNHEY and CDR2 SVGAGI. The CDR3 sequence is CASSYGGQGGTPLHF. The CDR3 bases are TGTGCCAGCAGTTACGGCGGACAGGGTGGTACACCCCTCCACTTT.

The V and J genes are TRBV6-5 and TRBJ2-4, with TRBD1 identical over 7 bases. This CDR3 is built from 14 residues. V dropped 2 bases and J dropped 3; count of bases not matched to a gene: 1. Looked up from germline, CDR1 is MNHEY and CDR2 is SVGAGI. CDR3 in DNA: TGTGCCAGCAGTTACGGGGACAGCAAAAACATTCAGTACTTC. This gives the protein CASSYGDSKNIQYF.

This clone came up once. J is TRBJ2-7 and V is TRBV7-2, with TRBD1 identical over 7 bases. V was pared by 2 bases and J by 2 bases, with 6 bases of the junction left unmatched. The CDR3 sequence is 15 residues long. Germline loops: CDR1 SGHTA, CDR2 FQGNSA. The CDR3 protein is CASSLWGTGAYEQYF. The CDR3 coding sequence is TGTGCCAGCAGCTTATGGGGTACAGGGGCCTACGAGCAGTACTTC.

The V gene is TRBV7-2, the J gene TRBJ1-5; the match to TRBD1 covers 9 bases. J was trimmed by 1 base and V by 2 bases; bases with no gene match: 6. The CDR3 totals 17 residues. CDR1 is SGHTA and CDR2 is FQGNSA in the germline V gene. The CDR3 loop is CASSLLTGGTSNQPQHF. The CDR3 DNA reads TGTGCCAGCAGCTTATTGACAGGGGGTACGAGCAATCAGCCCCAGCATTTT.

The J gene is TRBJ2-7, the V gene TRBV5-4; 7 nucleotides align to TRBD1. V was clipped by 2 bases and J by 4 bases; unmatched bases: 15. The CDR3 covers 17 residues. The germline CDR1 and CDR2 sequences are SGHNT and YYREEE (reference sequence). The CDR3 DNA follows: TGTGCCAGCAGCTTAGGAGACGACCGGGACAGATGGTACGAGCAGTACTTC. Protein product: CASSLGDDRDRWYEQYF.

The rearrangement links TRBV11-3 to TRBJ2-7, with 9 bases that match TRBD1. Trimming removed 5 bases from V and 6 bases from J; junction bases left unmatched: 11. Germline CDR1 reads SGHNT; CDR2 reads YENEEA. This CDR3 contains 15 residues. The CDR3 region has the DNA TGTGCCAGCAGCCACAGGGGGCAGAGGGGAGGCGAGCAGTACTTC. This translates into CASSHRGQRGGEQYF.

This chain joins TRBV11-3 and TRBJ2-3; TRBD2 agrees at 12 bases. CDR1 and CDR2 (germline): SGHNT, YENEEA. V trimming: 5 bases; J trimming: 4 bases; junction bases outside the gene matches: 7. The CDR3 sequence is 16 residues long. CDR3 nucleotide sequence: TGTGCCAGCAGCCCACGGACTAGCGGGGCTTCAGATACGCAGTATTTT. The encoded protein is CASSPRTSGASDTQYF.

The genes are TRBV7-9 and TRBJ1-6, with 9 bases matching TRBD1. This CDR3 spans 14 amino acids. V dropped 5 bases and J dropped 9; count of bases not matched to a gene: 5. Germline values: CDR1 SEHNR, CDR2 FQNEAQ (reference sequence). CDR3 sequence (DNA): TGTGCCAGCAGCCCACAGGGGGCAGGTTCACCCCTCCACTTT. Translation gives CASSPQGAGSPLHF.

The V call is TRBV12-3 or TRBV12-4, the J call TRBJ1-2; possible D gene TRBD1, 5 bases. CDR3 length equals 13 residues. Trimming took 5 bases from V and 4 from J, leaving 11 bases between them. CDR3 protein: CASSGGNSYGYTF. CDR3 DNA: TGTGCCAGCAGTGGGGGGAACTCCTATGGCTACACCTTC.

The genes are TRBV4-1 and TRBJ1-6; no firm D call. Germline V gene data show CDR1 as MGHRA and CDR2 as YSYEKL. Trimming pared 0 bases from V and 10 bases from J, leaving 10 bases between. The length of the CDR3 is 14 residues. CDR3 residues: CASSQDSGRSPLHF. CDR3 nucleotides: TGCGCCAGCAGCCAAGATTCCGGGAGGTCACCCCTCCACTTT.

The chain recombines TRBV28 with TRBJ2-7, with a possible D match to TRBD1 (7 bases). Trimming stripped 4 bases from V and 2 bases from J, with 18 bases between. From germline, CDR1 is MDHEN and CDR2 SYDVKM. This CDR3 spans 16 amino acids. For the CDR3, the DNA is TGTGCCAGCAGTTCCGCGGCGGCAGGGGGGCCCTACGAGCAGTACTTC. Protein sequence: CASSSAAAGGPYEQYF.

V and J are TRBV10-1 and TRBJ2-3; maybe TRBD1 (5 bases). The CDR3 length is 11 residues. Germline V CDR1 and CDR2: WNHNN, SYGVQD (reference sequence). The V end was cut by 5 bases, the J end by 6 bases, with 6 bases between. The CDR3 is CASSRGDTQYF. Here the CDR3 DNA reads TGCGCCAGCAGTAGGGGCGATACGCAGTATTTT.

This chain uses TRBV2 with TRBJ1-5; 9 bases are shared with TRBD1. The V gene end was trimmed by 6 bases and the J gene end by 5 bases; junction bases not matched to a gene: 8. The CDR3 spans 15 residues. The germline V gene has CDR1 SNHLY and CDR2 FYNNEI. For the CDR3, the DNA is TGTGCCAGCAGGGGCCGGGACAGGGCGGATCAGCCCCAGCATTTT. Translating it yields CASRGRDRADQPQHF.

The rearrangement joins TRBV4-3 to TRBJ1-1, with D unclear. The CDR3 runs to 14 residues. V dropped 4 bases and J dropped 5 bases, with 14 bases sitting between them. Germline values: CDR1 LGHNA, CDR2 YSLEER. CDR3 sequence: CASSRGRFGTEAFF. As DNA, the CDR3 is TGCGCCAGCAGCCGAGGGCGGTTCGGGACTGAAGCTTTCTTT.

The rearrangement joins TRBV7-2 to TRBJ1-2, with D uncertain. Germline V gene sequence: CDR1 SGHTA, CDR2 FQGNSA. Trimming left V 5 bases short and J 9 bases short, with 13 bases between. The CDR3 runs to 12 residues. CDR3 protein: CASSPRSSSYTF. The CDR3 DNA follows: TGTGCCAGCAGCCCCAGATCTAGCAGCTACACCTTC. Looking up the rest from reference TRBV7-2 and TRBJ1-2 gives the full variable domain: GAGVSQSPSNKVTEKGKDVELRCDPISGHTALYWYRQSLGQGLEFLIYFQGNSAPDKSGLPSDRFSAERTGGSVSTLTIQRTQQEDSAVYLCASSPRSSSYTFGSGTRLTVV.

This chain links TRBV5-4 with TRBJ1-4; D perhaps matches TRBD1 (5 bases). Germline CDR1 reads SGHNT; CDR2 reads YYREEE (reference sequence). The ends were cut back, 4 bases at V and 6 bases at J, with 16 bases in the middle. The CDR3 spans 15 residues. CDR3 loop: CASSVNGGLDEKLFF. DNA for the CDR3: TGTGCCAGCAGCGTGAATGGGGGACTGGATGAAAAACTGTTTTTT.

This clone was observed a handful of times. The rearrangement uses TRBV27 and TRBJ2-7; a weak D match, TRBD2 (5 bases). The CDR3 spans 14 residues. Trimming shortened V by 5 bases and J by 4 bases, and 15 bases separated the two germline ends. Germline-derived CDR1 and CDR2 are MNHEY and SMNVEV (reference sequence). CDR3 in amino acids: CASSRSFRGYEQYF. The CDR3 region has the DNA TGTGCCAGCAGTCGGAGTTTCCGGGGATACGAGCAGTACTTC.

This chain links TRBV5-5 with TRBJ1-2; D not resolved. V lost 4 bases and J lost 3, with 16 bases in between. CDR1 and CDR2 (germline): SGHKS, YYEKEE (reference sequence). This CDR3 has 15 amino acids. Written as DNA, the CDR3 is TGTGCCAGCAGCCTAACAGCCACCGAGCACTATGGCTACACCTTC. Translated: CASSLTATEHYGYTF.

This clone occurred once. CDR3 sequence: CASSLTGTDNYGYTF. DNA for the CDR3: TGTGCCAGCAGCTTAACGGGGACAGATAACTATGGCTACACCTTC. The chain is built from TRBV7-3 and TRBJ1-2; 7 nucleotides match TRBD1. Germline V gives CDR1 SGHTA, CDR2 FQGTGA. The CDR3 loop spans 15 amino acids. V shed 0 bases, J shed 1 base, and the junction held 2 bases outside the gene matches.

This clone was seen once. This chain joins TRBV19 and TRBJ2-6; TRBD1 matches 8 bases. The CDR3 has 16 residues. From germline, CDR1 is LNHDA and CDR2 SQIVND (reference sequence). V shed 6 bases and J 0 bases; nucleotides not matched to a gene: 4. CDR3 region: CASSGTGASGANVLTF. The CDR3 region has the DNA TGTGCCAGTAGCGGGACAGGAGCCTCTGGGGCCAACGTCCTGACTTTC.

The chain joins TRBV19 to TRBJ1-5, with TRBD1 matching 12 bases. The V and J ends lost 11 bases and 5 bases, in that order; junction bases with no gene match: 4. The CDR3 is made up of 13 amino acids. Germline V lookup: CDR1 LNHDA, CDR2 SQIVND (reference sequence). The DNA of the CDR3 is TGTGCCGCCGGGACAGGGGGCTATCAGCCCCAGCATTTT. Residues: CAAGTGGYQPQHF.

The chain uses TRBV11-2 and TRBJ1-1; D uncertain. This CDR3 is 13 amino acids long. The germline CDR1 and CDR2 sequences are SGHAT and FQNNGV. The V gene lost 1 base and the J gene lost 6 bases, with 9 bases spanning the gap. The CDR3 spells CASSLVETSEAFF. As DNA, the CDR3 is TGTGCCAGCAGCTTAGTTGAGACATCTGAAGCTTTCTTT.